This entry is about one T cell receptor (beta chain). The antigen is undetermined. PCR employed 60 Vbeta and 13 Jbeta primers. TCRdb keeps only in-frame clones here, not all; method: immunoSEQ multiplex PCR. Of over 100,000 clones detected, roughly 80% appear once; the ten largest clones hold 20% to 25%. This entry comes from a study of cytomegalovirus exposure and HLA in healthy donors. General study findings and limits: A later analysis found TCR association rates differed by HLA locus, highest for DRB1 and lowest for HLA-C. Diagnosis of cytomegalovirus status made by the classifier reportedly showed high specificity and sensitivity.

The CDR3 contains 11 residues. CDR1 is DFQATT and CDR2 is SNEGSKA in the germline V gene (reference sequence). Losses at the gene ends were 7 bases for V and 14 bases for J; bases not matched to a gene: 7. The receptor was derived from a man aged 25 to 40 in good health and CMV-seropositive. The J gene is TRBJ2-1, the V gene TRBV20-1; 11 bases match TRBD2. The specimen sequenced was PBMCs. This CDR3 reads CSGVAGGPEFF. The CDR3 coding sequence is TGCAGTGGTGTAGCGGGGGGGCCAGAGTTCTTC.